The 16 T cell receptor beta chains below come from one sample, sequenced in a study of blood T cell repertoires in COVID-19. Generated by immunoSEQ multiplex PCR, the TCRdb table keeps only in-frame clones and is missing some. The table includes about 220,000 clones, approximately 86% detected once. Sequenced sample: PBMCs or T cells enriched from blood (not recorded which). Source of these receptors: a woman aged 45 to 65 with acute COVID-19.

The chain employs TRBV30 and TRBJ2-1; 7 bases are shared with TRBD2. Germline CDR1 is GTSNPN and CDR2 is SVGIG (reference sequence). Trimming at V came to 4 bases and at J to 1 base, leaving 7 bases not matched to a gene. CDR3 length: 15 amino acids. CDR3 DNA sequence: TGTGCCTGGAATGGCCCAGCGGGGTCCTACAATGAGCAGTTCTTC. Its translation: CAWNGPAGSYNEQFF.

This chain connects TRBV7-9 to TRBJ2-5, with 9 bases matching TRBD1. The germline CDR1 and CDR2 sequences are SEHNR and FQNEAQ (reference sequence). V trimming: 1 base; J trimming: 9 bases; junction bases outside the gene matches: 9. The length of the CDR3 is 15 residues. For the CDR3, the DNA is TGTGCCAGCAGCTTAGAAGGACAGGGGATGTATGCCCAGTACTTC. Its protein product is CASSLEGQGMYAQYF.

The chain combines TRBV7-8 with TRBJ2-2, with 13 bases identical to TRBD2. The CDR3 spans 19 residues. In germline, CDR1 is SGHVS, CDR2 FQNEAQ. V dropped 5 bases and J dropped 5; count of bases not matched to a gene: 14. The CDR3 nucleotides read TGTGCCAGCAGCCGAGCGGGACTAGCGGGAACGGGGGCGACCGGGGAGCTGTTTTTT. Translated: CASSRAGLAGTGATGELFF.

This clone has just one count. This chain uses TRBV14 with TRBJ1-5, with TRBD1 matching over 9 bases. The V gene end was trimmed by 1 base and the J gene end by 4 bases; junction bases not matched to a gene: 11. CDR1 SGHDN and CDR2 FVKESK come from the germline V gene. The CDR3 is made up of 18 amino acids. The CDR3 here is CASSQGARTGEGNQPQHF. DNA for the CDR3: TGTGCCAGCAGCCAAGGGGCCAGGACAGGGGAGGGTAATCAGCCCCAGCATTTT. The full variable domain, rest sourced from reference TRBV14 and TRBJ1-5, is EAGVTQFPSHSVIEKGQTVTLRCDPISGHDNLYWYRRVMGKEIKFLLHFVKESKQDESGMPNNRFLAERTGGTYSTLKVQPAELEDSGVYFCASSQGARTGEGNQPQHFGDGTRLSIL.

This clone was counted only a few times. This chain joins TRBV7-6 and TRBJ2-7; 7 nucleotides agree with TRBD2. CDR3 length: 14 residues. The ends lost 1 base at V and 5 bases at J; junction bases unmatched: 5. Looked up from germline, CDR1 is SGHVS and CDR2 is FNYEAQ. The CDR3 region is CASSLGGRADEQYF. For the CDR3, the DNA is TGTGCCAGCAGCTTAGGAGGGAGGGCCGACGAGCAGTACTTC.

In this sample, this clone turned up once. The J gene is TRBJ1-6, the V gene TRBV5-6; D remains unclear. The CDR3 contains 15 residues. V lost 0 bases and J 10 bases, leaving 14 bases between the germline ends. Germline V lookup: CDR1 SGHDT, CDR2 YYEEEE. DNA for the CDR3: TGTGCCAGCAGCTTGGGCCCGCTGACGAGGTCACCCCTCCACTTT. Protein sequence: CASSLGPLTRSPLHF.

J is TRBJ1-4 and V is TRBV18, with a tentative D call TRBD1 (5 bases). The CDR3 runs 13 residues. V was pared by 3 bases and J by 8 bases, with 10 bases between. Germline V gene data show CDR1 as KGHSH and CDR2 as LQKENI. This CDR3 is CASSPQGNEKLFF. DNA of the CDR3: TGTGCCAGCTCACCCCAGGGTAACGAAAAACTGTTTTTT.

The chain joins TRBV24-1 to TRBJ2-5, with a possible D match to TRBD2 (6 bases). CDR1 is KGHDR, CDR2 SFDVKD, per germline. The CDR3 has 16 residues. V lost 4 bases and J lost 2, with 16 bases in between. The CDR3 DNA sequence: TGTGCCACCAGTGACTCCGGGACGGGACTTCAAGAGACCCAGTACTTC. Translated: CATSDSGTGLQETQYF.

The chain has TRBV30 and TRBJ1-1; D possibly corresponds to TRBD1 (6 bases). The CDR3 consists of 10 residues. The germline V and J ends were trimmed by 6 bases and 5 bases, with 7 bases remaining between them. Germline loops: CDR1 GTSNPN, CDR2 SVGIG (reference sequence). CDR3 loop: CACQGTEAFF. DNA for the CDR3: TGTGCCTGCCAGGGGACTGAAGCTTTCTTT.

V usage is TRBV4-1 and J usage is TRBJ2-7; 10 bases agree with TRBD1. Germline loops: CDR1 MGHRA, CDR2 YSYEKL. The ends lost 5 bases at V and 4 bases at J; junction bases unmatched: 2. The CDR3 extends over 13 amino acids. CDR3 nucleotide sequence: TGCGCCAGCAGCTCGGGACAGGGGTACGAGCAGTACTTC. Encoded protein: CASSSGQGYEQYF.

The rearrangement joins TRBV19 to TRBJ1-6; D may be TRBD1 (5 bases). V lost 3 bases and J 7 bases, leaving 16 bases between the germline ends. The CDR3 covers 16 residues. Germline values: CDR1 LNHDA, CDR2 SQIVND (reference sequence). The CDR3 DNA is TGTGCCAGTAGTATCGTCGGGGGAGGAGGCAATTCACCCCTCCACTTT. It is translated as CASSIVGGGGNSPLHF.

The chain combines TRBV11-1 with TRBJ2-7; possible D gene TRBD2, 5 bases. The germline gives CDR1 SGHAT, CDR2 FQDESV (reference sequence). This CDR3 has 14 amino acids. V lost 5 bases, J lost 6 bases, and 17 bases lay in between. The CDR3 is CASSTRTIGGEQYF. CDR3 nucleotide sequence: TGTGCCAGCAGCACGAGGACCATTGGAGGCGAGCAGTACTTC.

This sequence joins TRBV4-1 and TRBJ2-7; TRBD2 is a possible D gene (6 bases). Looked up from germline, CDR1 is MGHRA and CDR2 is YSYEKL. V was pared by 4 bases and J by 1 base, with 20 bases between. The CDR3 is 17 amino acids. CDR3 region: CASSREVGTASSYEQYF. The CDR3 DNA sequence: TGCGCCAGCAGCCGGGAGGTTGGGACCGCTTCTTCCTACGAGCAGTACTTC.

V usage is TRBV28 and J usage is TRBJ2-7; D is possibly TRBD1 (6 bases). The CDR3 loop spans 12 amino acids. Germline assignment: CDR1 MDHEN and CDR2 SYDVKM. Trimming pared 6 bases from V and 3 bases from J, leaving 9 bases between. CDR3 loop: CASRDRIYEQYF. CDR3 sequence (DNA): TGTGCCAGCAGAGACAGGATCTACGAGCAGTACTTC.

The count of this clone is one. CDR3 sequence: CASSFWDRDVHSNQPQHF. CDR3 sequence (DNA): TGTGCCAGCAGTTTCTGGGACAGGGATGTTCATAGCAATCAGCCCCAGCATTTT. This chain uses TRBV27 with TRBJ1-5, with 9 nucleotides matching TRBD1. V trimming: 3 bases; J trimming: 0 bases; junction bases outside the gene matches: 9. The CDR3 consists of 18 residues. The germline gives CDR1 MNHEY, CDR2 SMNVEV (reference sequence).

This rearrangement joins TRBV9 to TRBJ1-1; TRBD1 is a possible D gene (5 bases). This CDR3 region has 13 residues. Germline V CDR1 and CDR2: SGDLS, YYNGEE. The V end was cut by 5 bases, the J end by 4 bases, with 12 bases between. As DNA, the CDR3 is TGTGCCAGCAGTCAGGGAGGAAGCACTGAAGCTTTCTTT. Its translation: CASSQGGSTEAFF.